Following are 21 T cell receptor beta chains from one sample sequenced in a study of cytomegalovirus exposure and HLA in healthy donors (TCRdb year 2017). Libraries came from the immunoSEQ multiplex PCR assay. The multiplex PCR relied on a mix of 60 forward primers for TCR Vbeta segments and 13 reverse primers for TCR Jbeta segments. As stored in TCRdb, this immuneACCESS dataset retains in-frame rearrangements with V and J assigned. A fraction of the clones does not appear; measured against another copy, unresolved V genes explain less than half of the discrepancy, and the remainder lacks a known reason. This sample gives some 130,000 clones in total; 60% to 85% of them show up just once. Around 3.2% of the sample lies in the top ten. Sequenced material: PBMCs. These receptor sequences come from a man in his thirties or forties in good health and CMV-seronegative.

The chain uses TRBV27 and TRBJ2-7, with D unresolved. V was cut by 3 bases and J by 5 bases, with 5 bases left in between. CDR1 and CDR2 from the germline V gene are MNHEY and SMNVEV (reference sequence). This CDR3 region has 11 residues. This CDR3 reads CASSFLHEQYF. For the CDR3, the DNA is TGTGCCAGCAGTTTCCTCCACGAGCAGTACTTC.

The V and J genes are TRBV28 and TRBJ1-4, with a possible D match to TRBD1 (5 bases). The V end lost 8 bases, the J end lost 10 bases, and 23 bases lay between the germline ends. Per the germline V gene, CDR1 is MDHEN and CDR2 is SYDVKM. This CDR3 comprises 15 residues. CDR3 in amino acids: CASELGAMGERKLFF. CDR3 sequence (DNA): TGTGCCAGCGAGTTAGGGGCCATGGGTGAGCGAAAACTGTTTTTT. Looking up the rest from reference TRBV28 and TRBJ1-4 gives the full variable domain: DVKVTQSSRYLVKRTGEKVFLECVQDMDHENMFWYRQDPGLGLRLIYFSYDVKMKEKGDIPEGYSVSREKKERFSLILESASTNQTSMYLCASELGAMGERKLFFGSGTQLSVL.

Only a few counts were recorded for this clone. The J gene is TRBJ2-5, the V gene TRBV7-9, with a weak D call TRBD2 (6 bases). Germline CDR1 is SEHNR and CDR2 is FQNEAQ (reference sequence). V dropped 0 bases and J dropped 5 bases, with 25 bases sitting between them. The CDR3 covers 19 residues. CDR3 nucleotide sequence: TGTGCCAGCAGCTTAGCAACCTCCGGGAGTGCTAATTGGTGGGAGACCCAGTACTTC. Amino acid sequence: CASSLATSGSANWWETQYF.

This clone was seen only once. This chain links TRBV10-3 with TRBJ1-5, with 9 bases identical to TRBD1. In germline, CDR1 is ENHRY, CDR2 SYGVKD. V shed 6 bases, J shed 3 bases, and the junction held 9 bases outside the gene matches. The CDR3 sequence is 16 residues long. DNA of the CDR3: TGTGCCATCAGCAACAAGGGACAGGGATCCAATCAGCCCCAGCATTTT. Translating it yields CAISNKGQGSNQPQHF.

V is TRBV15 and J is TRBJ1-2; D possibly corresponds to TRBD1 (5 bases). The germline V and J ends were trimmed by 0 bases and 7 bases, with 18 bases remaining between them. Germline V gene sequence: CDR1 LNHNV, CDR2 YYDKDF (reference sequence). The CDR3 runs to 16 residues. CDR3 nucleotides: TGTGCCACCAGCAGAGATCTAGGGGATCATTTTGGTGGCTACACCTTC. Protein sequence: CATSRDLGDHFGGYTF.

This chain links TRBV28 with TRBJ1-2; the D is unclear. The CDR3 has 12 residues. With 2 bases removed from V and 3 bases from J, the gap between germline ends came to 4 bases. Germline loops: CDR1 MDHEN, CDR2 SYDVKM. This CDR3 is CASSLQDYGYTF. CDR3 bases: TGTGCCAGCAGTTTACAGGACTATGGCTACACCTTC.

This chain joins TRBV11-1 and TRBJ1-2, with 8 bases matching TRBD1. J was trimmed by 4 bases and V by 5 bases; bases with no gene match: 3. The CDR3 has 13 amino acids. Per the germline V gene, CDR1 is SGHAT and CDR2 is FQDESV (reference sequence). This chain's CDR3 is CASSIGQGYGYTF. The CDR3 nucleotides are TGTGCCAGCAGCATCGGACAGGGCTATGGCTACACCTTC.

V is TRBV5-4 and J is TRBJ2-7; 13 bases match TRBD2. With 4 bases clipped from V and 4 bases from J, the junction kept 5 bases outside the gene matches. The CDR3 spans 15 residues. Germline-derived CDR1 and CDR2 are SGHNT and YYREEE (reference sequence). The DNA for the CDR3 is TGTGCCAGCAGCCCCGGGACTAGCGGGATTTACGAGCAGTACTTC. Translation gives CASSPGTSGIYEQYF.

The sample holds a few counts of this clone. J is TRBJ1-2 and V is TRBV9; 8 bases are a match to TRBD1. Trimming cost V 0 bases and J 4 bases; bases outside gene matches: 8. CDR1 and CDR2 from the germline V gene are SGDLS and YYNGEE. CDR3 length: 16 residues. CDR3 sequence reads: CASSVAPGGSSYGYTF. The DNA of the CDR3 is TGTGCCAGCAGCGTAGCACCAGGGGGCTCCAGCTATGGCTACACCTTC.

This chain uses TRBV6-6 with TRBJ2-7; TRBD1 agrees at 9 bases. V was clipped by 8 bases and J by 4 bases; unmatched bases: 6. The CDR3 spans 13 residues. Germline lookup yields CDR1 MNHNY and CDR2 SVGAGI (reference sequence). CDR3 coding DNA: TGTGCCAGCTCGGGGACAGGGCAGTACGAGCAGTACTTC. Its protein product is CASSGTGQYEQYF.

This chain connects TRBV25-1 to TRBJ1-3; TRBD1 is a possible D gene (5 bases). CDR3 length: 15 amino acids. CDR1 is MGHDK, CDR2 SYGVNS, per germline. The ends were cut back, 8 bases at V and 0 bases at J, with 14 bases in the middle. The CDR3 DNA reads TGTGCCAGCGGGGGAGGGACGGCCTCTGGAAACACCATATATTTT. Translating gives CASGGGTASGNTIYF.

This clone occurred a few times. The V gene is TRBV11-2, the J gene TRBJ1-5; D uncertain. Trimming removed 6 bases from V and 7 bases from J, with 13 bases in between. The germline CDR1 and CDR2 sequences are SGHAT and FQNNGV. The CDR3 runs 13 residues. The CDR3 DNA is TGTGCCAGCAGTCTGGGTGGAGGGCAGCCCCAGCATTTT. Translating gives CASSLGGGQPQHF.

This chain links TRBV7-2 with TRBJ2-1; TRBD2 matches at 10 bases. Germline lookup yields CDR1 SGHTA and CDR2 FQGNSA. After removal of 6 bases from V and 10 bases from J, the junction contained 12 bases not matched to a gene. The CDR3 totals 15 residues. The CDR3 DNA reads as TGTGCCAGCAGACCAACTAGCGGGGCTTCTCGCGAGCAGTTCTTC. Protein product: CASRPTSGASREQFF.

This rearrangement joins TRBV7-3 to TRBJ1-5, with D hard to call. The CDR3 consists of 13 residues. Germline CDR1 SGHTA, CDR2 FQGTGA. V was trimmed by 5 bases and J by 7 bases, leaving 12 bases between them. In DNA, the CDR3 is TGTGCCAGCAGCGCCCCGCAGATCCAGCCCCAGCATTTT. It encodes CASSAPQIQPQHF.

J is TRBJ2-5 and V is TRBV5-1; D ambiguous. The CDR3 contains 13 residues. The germline V and J ends were trimmed by 0 bases and 5 bases, with 8 bases remaining between them. Germline loops: CDR1 SGHRS, CDR2 YFSETQ. The CDR3 loop is CASSLGFQETQYF. CDR3 nucleotide sequence: TGCGCCAGCAGCTTGGGATTCCAGGAGACCCAGTACTTC.

This rearrangement joins TRBV27 to TRBJ1-1, with a possible D match to TRBD1 (6 bases). The germline V and J ends were trimmed by 3 bases and 7 bases, with 12 bases remaining between them. The germline V gene encodes CDR1 MNHEY and CDR2 SMNVEV (reference sequence). The CDR3 covers 13 residues. CDR3 in amino acids: CASSFNRADEAFF. DNA for the CDR3: TGTGCCAGCAGTTTTAACAGGGCGGATGAAGCTTTCTTT.

The chain has TRBV7-6 and TRBJ1-2, with a possible D match to TRBD1 (6 bases). The CDR3 loop spans 14 amino acids. In germline, CDR1 is SGHVS, CDR2 FNYEAQ. V was clipped by 1 base and J by 5 bases, with 11 bases between them. This CDR3 is CASSLDGGAYGYTF. CDR3 nucleotide sequence: TGTGCCAGCAGCTTAGATGGGGGGGCTTATGGCTACACCTTC.

The rearrangement links TRBV4-2 to TRBJ2-3; D might be TRBD2 (6 bases). This CDR3 is built from 14 residues. Per germline, CDR1 LGHNA and CDR2 YNFKEQ. V lost 4 bases and J 3 bases, leaving 11 bases between the germline ends. The CDR3 loop is CASSPGSGTDTQYF. In DNA form, the CDR3 reads TGTGCCAGCAGCCCAGGCAGCGGGACAGATACGCAGTATTTT.

The chain links TRBV28 to TRBJ1-6, with 9 bases lining up with TRBD1. V gave up 2 bases and J gave up 2 bases; unmatched junction bases: 13. CDR1 and CDR2 (germline): MDHEN, SYDVKM. CDR3 length equals 20 residues. CDR3 bases: TGTGCCAGCAGTTTAGGAGTGGGACAGGGCATGAAAACCTATAATTCACCCCTCCACTTT. This codes for CASSLGVGQGMKTYNSPLHF.

The rearrangement links TRBV13 to TRBJ2-3; D is uncertain. The germline CDR1 and CDR2 sequences are PRHDT and FYEKMQ (reference sequence). The CDR3 totals 16 residues. The V and J ends lost 3 bases and 2 bases respectively, with 15 bases between them. The chain's CDR3 is CASSFRLVENTDTQYF. CDR3 coding DNA: TGTGCCAGCAGCTTTCGCCTAGTGGAGAACACAGATACGCAGTATTTT. Complete variable domain (other parts from reference TRBV13 and TRBJ2-3): AAGVIQSPRHLIKEKRETATLKCYPIPRHDTVYWYQQGPGQDPQFLISFYEKMQSDKGSIPDRFSAQQFSDYHSELNMSSLELGDSALYFCASSFRLVENTDTQYFGPGTRLTVL.

This chain links TRBV18 with TRBJ2-5; 7 bases map to TRBD1. This CDR3 is 16 amino acids long. Germline-derived CDR1 and CDR2 are KGHSH and LQKENI. V was clipped by 0 bases and J by 1 base; unmatched bases: 5. CDR3 nucleotide sequence: TGTGCCAGCTCACCACCCGTCAGGGGGATCCAAGAGACCCAGTACTTC. Amino acids: CASSPPVRGIQETQYF.